This passage covers 24 T cell receptor beta chains from one sample sequenced in a study of T cell responses to AZD1222 COVID-19 vaccine. Generated by immunoSEQ multiplex PCR, the TCRdb table keeps only in-frame clones and is missing some. The sample includes fewer than 85,000 clones, around 86% of them seen just once. Sequencing used peripheral blood, obtained 28 days after the second AZD1222 dose. These receptors originate from an adult who received the AZD1222 COVID-19 vaccine.

This clone appeared a single time. The chain couples TRBV7-3 to TRBJ2-2; D is undetermined. This CDR3 is 13 amino acids long. V was cut by 8 bases and J by 7 bases, with 14 bases left in between. Germline values: CDR1 SGHTA, CDR2 FQGTGA. The DNA of the CDR3 is TGTGCCAGCTCCCCCAGGACCGGCGGGGAGCTGTTTTTT. As protein: CASSPRTGGELFF.

This chain joins TRBV6-4 and TRBJ1-4, with TRBD1 identical over 7 bases. CDR1 is MRHNA and CDR2 is SNTAGT in the germline V gene. The J segment lost 7 bases and the V segment lost 2 bases, leaving 10 bases of the junction unmatched. CDR3 length: 16 residues. CDR3 nucleotides: TGTGCCAGCAGTGACAGGGGGCGAGTTGCGGGTGAAAAACTGTTTTTT. Its translation: CASSDRGRVAGEKLFF.

This clone is a singleton in its sample. The chain joins TRBV28 to TRBJ1-1, with 7 bases that match TRBD1. V was pared by 3 bases and J by 7 bases, with 2 bases of the junction left unmatched. CDR3 length equals 12 residues. CDR1 MDHEN and CDR2 SYDVKM come from the germline V gene. The CDR3 DNA sequence: TGTGCCAGCAGTTTTCAGGGGGATGAAGCTTTCTTT. Protein sequence: CASSFQGDEAFF.

CDR3 in amino acids: CASSLRIPIGELFF. The CDR3 coding sequence is TGTGCCAGCAGTTTGAGGATCCCCATCGGGGAGCTGTTTTTT. The chain uses TRBV28 and TRBJ2-2, with D unclear. The CDR3 length is 14 residues. CDR1 and CDR2 (germline): MDHEN, SYDVKM. With 3 bases removed from V and 7 bases from J, the gap between germline ends came to 12 bases.

The CDR3 protein is CAWSGILDFQETQYF. In DNA, the CDR3 is TGTGCCTGGAGTGGAATCCTTGACTTCCAAGAGACCCAGTACTTC. The V call is TRBV30, the J call TRBJ2-5; D gene unclear. The V end lost 1 base, the J end lost 1 base, and 13 bases lay between the germline ends. The CDR3 is made up of 15 amino acids. From germline, CDR1 is GTSNPN and CDR2 SVGIG (reference sequence).

This chain uses TRBV28 with TRBJ2-7, with D tentatively TRBD1 (5 bases). Per the germline V gene, CDR1 is MDHEN and CDR2 is SYDVKM. The V end was cut by 6 bases, the J end by 4 bases, with 7 bases between. CDR3 size: 11 residues. CDR3 sequence reads: CASSQGYEQYF. As DNA, the CDR3 is TGTGCCAGCAGCCAGGGATACGAGCAGTACTTC. The full variable domain, in which reference TRBV28 and TRBJ2-7 provide the parts outside the CDR3, is DVKVTQSSRYLVKRTGEKVFLECVQDMDHENMFWYRQDPGLGLRLIYFSYDVKMKEKGDIPEGYSVSREKKERFSLILESASTNQTSMYLCASSQGYEQYFGPGTRLTVT.

The chain couples TRBV12-3 or TRBV12-4 to TRBJ1-2; D is unresolved. V lost 1 base and J lost 3, with 6 bases in between. CDR3 length equals 13 residues. The DNA for the CDR3 is TGTGCCAGCAGTTTAGAGGGAGACTATGGCTACACCTTC. This sequence encodes CASSLEGDYGYTF.

This clone has only a few counts. The rearrangement joins TRBV7-8 to TRBJ1-6; TRBD1 matches 11 bases. CDR1 SGHVS and CDR2 FQNEAQ come from the germline V gene. V lost 3 bases to trimming and J lost 7 bases; unmatched junction nucleotides: 2. The CDR3 consists of 15 residues. The CDR3 nucleotides read TGTGCCAGCAGCTTCGGGGACAGGGGGAATTCACCCCTCCACTTT. Translation: CASSFGDRGNSPLHF.

This clone was seen only a few times. The V and J genes are TRBV7-2 and TRBJ1-6, with no clear D. The ends were cut back, 1 base at V and 7 bases at J, with 14 bases in the middle. The germline gives CDR1 SGHTA, CDR2 FQGNSA. CDR3 length equals 16 residues. CDR3 DNA: TGTGCCAGCAGCTTAGGGTTTTATGACTGGAATTCACCCCTCCACTTT. As protein: CASSLGFYDWNSPLHF.

The V gene is TRBV6-5, the J gene TRBJ2-5, with 7 bases aligning to TRBD1. Germline CDR1 and CDR2: MNHEY and SVGAGI. The length of the CDR3 is 13 residues. The junction had 5 bases not matched to a gene; V was cut back by 5 bases and J by 5 bases. This CDR3 reads CASSRQGSETQYF. The CDR3 DNA is TGTGCCAGCAGTAGACAGGGATCGGAGACCCAGTACTTC.

This sequence joins TRBV9 and TRBJ2-5; possible D gene TRBD2, 5 bases. This CDR3 region has 12 residues. Germline assignment: CDR1 SGDLS and CDR2 YYNGEE. V was clipped by 3 bases and J by 2 bases, with 5 bases between them. The CDR3 region is CASSAGQETQYF. In DNA form, the CDR3 reads TGTGCCAGCAGCGCGGGGCAAGAGACCCAGTACTTC.

This clone was seen only once. At one of its ends the junction is not consistent with the germline gene, which may arise from a read error. The V call is TRBV5-6, the J call TRBJ1-1, with TRBD1 as a possible D gene (6 bases). The CDR3 has 15 residues. CDR1 is SGHDT and CDR2 is YYEEEE in the germline V gene. CDR3 region: CASSLEGGLKTEAFF. CDR3 coding DNA: TGTGCCAGCAGCTTGGAGGGGGGTCTGAAGACTGAAGCTTTCTTT.

The chain combines TRBV30 with TRBJ2-4; the D is unclear. CDR1 is GTSNPN and CDR2 is SVGIG in the germline V gene (reference sequence). V dropped 0 bases and J dropped 8 bases, with 8 bases sitting between them. This CDR3 is built from 12 residues. The CDR3 reads CAWSVTEDIQYF. The CDR3 coding sequence is TGTGCCTGGAGTGTTACGGAAGACATTCAGTACTTC.

This clone came up a few times. The gene calls are TRBV7-3 and TRBJ1-1, with TRBD1 matching 7 bases. The germline V gene has CDR1 SGHTA and CDR2 FQGTGA. Losses at the gene ends were 4 bases for V and 4 bases for J; bases not matched to a gene: 6. This CDR3 is built from 14 residues. The CDR3 loop is CASSSTGARTEAFF. The CDR3 DNA reads as TGTGCCAGCAGCTCTACAGGGGCGCGCACTGAAGCTTTCTTT.

This clone came up once. This chain joins TRBV2 and TRBJ2-5; the match to TRBD2 covers 7 bases. The CDR3 has 13 residues. Losses at the gene ends were 10 bases for V and 1 base for J; bases not matched to a gene: 6. CDR1 and CDR2 (germline): SNHLY, FYNNEI. The CDR3, as DNA: TGTGCCACGGAGCGGGGAATCCAAGAGACCCAGTACTTC. Translated, it gives CATERGIQETQYF.

The J gene is TRBJ1-5, the V gene TRBV19; D call uncertain. The germline gives CDR1 LNHDA, CDR2 SQIVND (reference sequence). This CDR3 has 14 residues. V was cut by 3 bases and J by 0 bases, with 6 bases left in between. The CDR3 reads CASSIWYSNQPQHF. The CDR3 DNA sequence: TGTGCCAGTAGTATTTGGTATAGCAATCAGCCCCAGCATTTT.

The rearrangement uses TRBV6-5 and TRBJ1-1, with TRBD1 matching 7 bases. CDR3 length: 15 residues. From germline, CDR1 is MNHEY and CDR2 SVGAGI. Losses at the gene ends were 8 bases for V and 1 base for J; bases not matched to a gene: 10. CDR3 in amino acids: CASVASTGKNTEAFF. In nucleotides, the CDR3 is TGTGCCAGCGTTGCCTCGACAGGGAAGAACACTGAAGCTTTCTTT.

The CDR3 loop is CASRETGGPQHF. The CDR3 region has the DNA TGTGCCAGTAGGGAAACGGGTGGGCCCCAGCATTTT. The chain couples TRBV19 to TRBJ1-5; D is undetermined. The germline gives CDR1 LNHDA, CDR2 SQIVND (reference sequence). The CDR3 is 12 amino acids. The ends were cut back, 6 bases at V and 9 bases at J, with 12 bases in the middle. Based on the CDR3 plus reference TRBV19 and TRBJ1-5, the full variable domain is DGGITQSPKYLFRKEGQNVTLSCEQNLNHDAMYWYRQDPGQGLRLIYYSQIVNDFQKGDIAEGYSVSREKKESFPLTVTSAQKNPTAFYLCASRETGGPQHFGDGTRLSIL.

The chain is built from TRBV11-2 and TRBJ1-2; 7 nucleotides agree with TRBD1. Trimming at V came to 4 bases and at J to 11 bases, leaving 19 bases not matched to a gene. The CDR3 contains 16 residues. Germline V gene sequence: CDR1 SGHAT, CDR2 FQNNGV. The CDR3 DNA reads TGTGCCAGCAGCTCGCTCGCCTTGACAGGGTTGGGGTTTTACACCTTC. Encoded protein: CASSSLALTGLGFYTF.

The V call is TRBV2, the J call TRBJ2-7; no definite D call. The germline V gene encodes CDR1 SNHLY and CDR2 FYNNEI. Trimming stripped 6 bases from V and 4 bases from J, with 7 bases between. The CDR3 is 11 amino acids. The CDR3, as DNA: TGTGCCAGCAGGACTGGTTACGAGCAGTACTTC. Protein: CASRTGYEQYF.

The chain is built from TRBV27 and TRBJ2-7; TRBD1 or TRBD2 may be the D gene (5 bases each). Germline-derived CDR1 and CDR2 are MNHEY and SMNVEV (reference sequence). The CDR3 sequence is 14 residues long. Trimming took 6 bases from V and 0 from J, leaving 12 bases between them. CDR3 nucleotide sequence: TGTGCCAGCAGAAGAGGGGAAAACTCCTACGAGCAGTACTTC. This encodes CASRRGENSYEQYF.

A single count supports this clone. The V gene is TRBV19, the J gene TRBJ1-5; unclear D gene. The germline CDR1 and CDR2 sequences are LNHDA and SQIVND (reference sequence). The CDR3 is made up of 12 amino acids. V shed 1 base and J shed 6 bases, with 4 bases lying between them. CDR3 loop: CASSIVGQPQHF. The CDR3 region has the DNA TGTGCCAGTAGTATAGTGGGTCAGCCCCAGCATTTT.

The gene calls are TRBV3-1 (or the pseudogene TRBV3-2) and TRBJ1-2; D may be TRBD1 (5 bases). The CDR3 totals 13 residues. The germline V gene has CDR1 LGHDT and CDR2 YNNKEL (reference sequence). Trimming shortened V by 6 bases and J by 5 bases, and 13 bases separated the two germline ends. This chain's CDR3 is CASSPTVPYGYTF. The CDR3 DNA is TGTGCCAGCAGTCCGACAGTGCCTTATGGCTACACCTTC.

The V call is TRBV24-1, the J call TRBJ2-3; D not certain. The CDR3 is 12 amino acids. Germline V gene lookup returns CDR1 KGHDR and CDR2 SFDVKD. Trimming cost V 2 bases and J 2 bases, with 1 base left between them. The CDR3 protein is CATSDYTDTQYF. CDR3 in DNA: TGTGCCACCAGTGATTACACAGATACGCAGTATTTT.